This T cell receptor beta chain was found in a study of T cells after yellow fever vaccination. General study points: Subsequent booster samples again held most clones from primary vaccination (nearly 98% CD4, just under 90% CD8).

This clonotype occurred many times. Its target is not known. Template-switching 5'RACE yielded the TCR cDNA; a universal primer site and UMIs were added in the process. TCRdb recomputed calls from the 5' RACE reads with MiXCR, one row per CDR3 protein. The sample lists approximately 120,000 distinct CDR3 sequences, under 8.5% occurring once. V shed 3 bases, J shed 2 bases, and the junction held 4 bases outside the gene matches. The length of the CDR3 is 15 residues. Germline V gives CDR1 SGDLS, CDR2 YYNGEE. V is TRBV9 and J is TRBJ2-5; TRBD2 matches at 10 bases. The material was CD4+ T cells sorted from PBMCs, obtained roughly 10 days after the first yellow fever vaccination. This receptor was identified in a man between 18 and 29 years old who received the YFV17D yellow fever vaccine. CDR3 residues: CASSGKRGGQETQYF. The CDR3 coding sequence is TGTGCCAGCAGCGGAAAGCGGGGGGGGCAAGAGACCCAGTACTTC.